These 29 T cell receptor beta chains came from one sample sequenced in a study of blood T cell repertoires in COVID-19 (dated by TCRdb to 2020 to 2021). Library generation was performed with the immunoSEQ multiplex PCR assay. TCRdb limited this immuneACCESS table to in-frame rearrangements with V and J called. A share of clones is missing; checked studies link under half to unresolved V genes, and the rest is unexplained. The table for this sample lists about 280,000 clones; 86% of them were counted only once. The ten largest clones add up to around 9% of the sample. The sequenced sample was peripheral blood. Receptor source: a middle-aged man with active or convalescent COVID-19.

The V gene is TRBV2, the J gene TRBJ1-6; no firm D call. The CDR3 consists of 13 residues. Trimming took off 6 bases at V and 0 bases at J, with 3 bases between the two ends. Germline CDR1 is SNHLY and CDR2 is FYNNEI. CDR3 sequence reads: CASSYSYNSPLHF. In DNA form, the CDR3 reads TGTGCCAGCAGCTACTCCTATAATTCACCCCTCCACTTT.

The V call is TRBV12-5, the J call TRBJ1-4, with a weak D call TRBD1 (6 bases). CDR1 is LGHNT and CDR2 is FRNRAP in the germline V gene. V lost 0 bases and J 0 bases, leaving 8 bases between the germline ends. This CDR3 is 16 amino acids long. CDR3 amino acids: CASGLVQGATNEKLFF. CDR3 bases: TGTGCTAGTGGTTTGGTACAGGGTGCAACTAATGAAAAACTGTTTTTT.

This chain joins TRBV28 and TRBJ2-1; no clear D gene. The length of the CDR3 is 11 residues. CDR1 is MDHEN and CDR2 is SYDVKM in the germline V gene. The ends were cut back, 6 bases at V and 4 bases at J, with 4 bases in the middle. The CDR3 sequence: CASRTYNEQFF. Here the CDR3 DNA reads TGTGCCAGCAGGACATACAATGAGCAGTTCTTC.

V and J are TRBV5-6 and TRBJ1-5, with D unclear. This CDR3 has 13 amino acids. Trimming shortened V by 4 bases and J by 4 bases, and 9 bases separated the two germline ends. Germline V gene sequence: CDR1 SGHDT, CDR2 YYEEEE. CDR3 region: CASSLAGNQPQHF. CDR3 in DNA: TGTGCCAGCAGCCTGGCGGGGAATCAGCCCCAGCATTTT.

CDR3 residues: CASSLGSGQGDYEQYF. The CDR3 bases are TGTGCCAGCAGCTTAGGTTCCGGCCAGGGTGACTACGAGCAGTACTTC. V gene TRBV7-2 combines with J gene TRBJ2-7, with D tentatively TRBD1 (5 bases). The CDR3 loop spans 16 amino acids. V was shortened by 1 base and J by 3 bases, with 16 bases between the two germline ends. Germline values: CDR1 SGHTA, CDR2 FQGNSA.

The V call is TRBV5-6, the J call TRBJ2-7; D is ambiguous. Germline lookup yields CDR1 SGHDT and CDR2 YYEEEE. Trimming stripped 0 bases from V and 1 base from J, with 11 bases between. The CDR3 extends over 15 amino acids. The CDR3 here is CASSLAAGISYEQYF. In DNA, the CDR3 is TGTGCCAGCAGCTTGGCGGCAGGAATATCCTACGAGCAGTACTTC. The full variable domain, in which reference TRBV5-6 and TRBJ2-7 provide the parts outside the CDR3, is DAGVTQSPTHLIKTRGQQVTLRCSPKSGHDTVSWYQQALGQGPQFIFQYYEEEERQRGNFPDRFSGHQFPNYSSELNVNALLLGDSALYLCASSLAAGISYEQYFGPGTRLTVT.

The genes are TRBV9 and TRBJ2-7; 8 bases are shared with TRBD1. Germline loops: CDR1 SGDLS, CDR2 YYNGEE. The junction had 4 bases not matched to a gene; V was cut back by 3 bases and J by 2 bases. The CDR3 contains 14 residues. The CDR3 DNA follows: TGTGCCAGCAGCGAGGGACAGGTGGCCTACGAGCAGTACTTC. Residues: CASSEGQVAYEQYF.

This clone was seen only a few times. The CDR3 sequence is CASSTELGRGEQFF. CDR3 coding DNA: TGTGCCAGCAGTACGGAACTAGGCAGGGGCGAGCAGTTCTTC. The chain combines TRBV28 with TRBJ2-1, with D perhaps matching TRBD1 (6 bases). The V end lost 5 bases, the J end lost 10 bases, and 18 bases lay between the germline ends. CDR3 length equals 14 residues. Germline-derived CDR1 and CDR2 are MDHEN and SYDVKM.

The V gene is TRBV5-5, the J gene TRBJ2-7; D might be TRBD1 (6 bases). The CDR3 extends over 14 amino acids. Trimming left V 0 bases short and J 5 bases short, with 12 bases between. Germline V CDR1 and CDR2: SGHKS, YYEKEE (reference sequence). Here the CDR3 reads CASSLGQGTDEQYF. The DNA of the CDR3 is TGTGCCAGCAGCTTGGGGCAGGGGACGGACGAGCAGTACTTC.

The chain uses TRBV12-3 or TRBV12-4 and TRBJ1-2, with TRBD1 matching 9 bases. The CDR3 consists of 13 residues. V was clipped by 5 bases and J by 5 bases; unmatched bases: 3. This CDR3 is CASSLTGGYGYTF. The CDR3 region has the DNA TGTGCCAGCAGTCTGACAGGGGGATATGGCTACACCTTC.

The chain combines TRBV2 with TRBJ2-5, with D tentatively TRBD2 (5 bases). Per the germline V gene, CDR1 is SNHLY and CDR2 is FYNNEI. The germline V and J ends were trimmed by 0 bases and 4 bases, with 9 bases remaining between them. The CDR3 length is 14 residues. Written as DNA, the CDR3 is TGTGCCAGCAGTGAAGCCCGGGGTAGAGAGACCCAGTACTTC. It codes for CASSEARGRETQYF.

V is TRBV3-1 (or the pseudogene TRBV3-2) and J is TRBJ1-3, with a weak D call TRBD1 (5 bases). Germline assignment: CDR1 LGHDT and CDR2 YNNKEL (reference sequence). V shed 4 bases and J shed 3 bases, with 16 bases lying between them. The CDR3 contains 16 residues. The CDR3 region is CASSLLNPGLGNTIYF. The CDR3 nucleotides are TGTGCCAGCAGCCTCCTGAATCCGGGACTTGGAAACACCATATATTTT.

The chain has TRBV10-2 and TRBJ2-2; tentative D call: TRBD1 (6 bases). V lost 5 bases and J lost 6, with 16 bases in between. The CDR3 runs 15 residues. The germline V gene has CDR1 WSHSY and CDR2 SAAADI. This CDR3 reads CASSHQGRYPGELFF. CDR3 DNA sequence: TGCGCCAGCAGTCATCAGGGGAGATATCCCGGGGAGCTGTTTTTT.

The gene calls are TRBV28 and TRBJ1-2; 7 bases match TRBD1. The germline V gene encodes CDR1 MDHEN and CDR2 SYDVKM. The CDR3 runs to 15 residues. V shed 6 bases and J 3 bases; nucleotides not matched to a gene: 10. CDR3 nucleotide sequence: TGTGCCAGCAGCGAAAACAGGGGACCCTACTATGGCTACACCTTC. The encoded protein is CASSENRGPYYGYTF.

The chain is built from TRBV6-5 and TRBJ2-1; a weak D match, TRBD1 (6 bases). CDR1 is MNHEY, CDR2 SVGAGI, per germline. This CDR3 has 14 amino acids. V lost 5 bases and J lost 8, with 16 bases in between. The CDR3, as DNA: TGTGCCAGCAGTCGGGACATCGTACGACATGAGCAGTTCTTC. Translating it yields CASSRDIVRHEQFF.

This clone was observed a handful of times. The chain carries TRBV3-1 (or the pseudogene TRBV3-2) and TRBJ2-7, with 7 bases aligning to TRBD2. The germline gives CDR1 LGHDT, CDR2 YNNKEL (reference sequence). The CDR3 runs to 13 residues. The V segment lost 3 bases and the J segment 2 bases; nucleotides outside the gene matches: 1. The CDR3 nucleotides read TGTGCCAGCAGCCAGGGGGGGGCCTACGAGCAGTACTTC. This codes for CASSQGGAYEQYF.

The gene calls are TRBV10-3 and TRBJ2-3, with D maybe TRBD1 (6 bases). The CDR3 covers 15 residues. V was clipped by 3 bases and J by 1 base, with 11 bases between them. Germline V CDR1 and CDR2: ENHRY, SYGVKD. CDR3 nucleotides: TGTGCCATCAGTGACCCCAGGGGACGCACAGATACGCAGTATTTT. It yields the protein CAISDPRGRTDTQYF.

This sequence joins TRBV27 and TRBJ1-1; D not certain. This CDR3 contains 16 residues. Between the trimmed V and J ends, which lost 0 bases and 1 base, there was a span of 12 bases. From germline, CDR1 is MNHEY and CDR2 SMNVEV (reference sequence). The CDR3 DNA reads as TGTGCCAGCAGTTTATCCAGGCCGCCAGGGAACACTGAAGCTTTCTTT. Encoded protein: CASSLSRPPGNTEAFF.

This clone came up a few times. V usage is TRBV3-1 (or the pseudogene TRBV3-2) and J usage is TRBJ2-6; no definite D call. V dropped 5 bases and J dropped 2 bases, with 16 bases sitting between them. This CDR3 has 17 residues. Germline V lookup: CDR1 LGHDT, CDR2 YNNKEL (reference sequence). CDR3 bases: TGTGCCAGCAGCTTTAGGCGCACAGAGACTGGGGCCAACGTCCTGACTTTC. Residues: CASSFRRTETGANVLTF.

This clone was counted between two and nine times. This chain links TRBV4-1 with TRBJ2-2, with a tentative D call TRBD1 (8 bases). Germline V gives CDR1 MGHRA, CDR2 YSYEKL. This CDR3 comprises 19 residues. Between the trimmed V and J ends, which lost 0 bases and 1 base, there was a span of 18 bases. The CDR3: CASSQDGAGGTGNTGELFF. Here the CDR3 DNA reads TGCGCCAGCAGCCAAGATGGGGCCGGGGGGACAGGGAACACCGGGGAGCTGTTTTTT.

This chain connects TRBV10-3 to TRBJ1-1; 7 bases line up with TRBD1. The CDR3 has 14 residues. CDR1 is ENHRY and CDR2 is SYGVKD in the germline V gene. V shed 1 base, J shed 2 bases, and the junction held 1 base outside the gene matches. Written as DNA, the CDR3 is TGTGCCATCAGTGAGTACAGGGGTAACACTGAAGCTTTCTTT. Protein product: CAISEYRGNTEAFF.

DNA for the CDR3: TGCGCCAGCAGCAAGGAGGGGCTCCCAGATACGCAGTATTTT. It translates to CASSKEGLPDTQYF. The chain links TRBV5-1 to TRBJ2-3; a possible D gene is TRBD2 (6 bases). Germline CDR1 reads SGHRS; CDR2 reads YFSETQ. The CDR3 extends over 14 amino acids. The V and J ends lost 4 bases and 4 bases respectively, with 13 bases between them.

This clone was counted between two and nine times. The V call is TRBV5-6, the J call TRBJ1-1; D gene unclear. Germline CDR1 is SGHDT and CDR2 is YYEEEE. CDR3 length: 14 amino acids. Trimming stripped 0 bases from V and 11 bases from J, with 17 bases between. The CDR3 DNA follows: TGTGCCAGCAGCTTGGCCGTAACCAGTCCGGGGGCTTTCTTT. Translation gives CASSLAVTSPGAFF.

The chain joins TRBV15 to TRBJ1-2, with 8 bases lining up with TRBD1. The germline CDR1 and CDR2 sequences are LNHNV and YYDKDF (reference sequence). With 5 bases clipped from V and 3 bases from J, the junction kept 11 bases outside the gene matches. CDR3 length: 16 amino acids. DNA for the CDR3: TGTGCCACCAGCCTAACGCCTGGGACAGGAGACTATGGCTACACCTTC. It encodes CATSLTPGTGDYGYTF. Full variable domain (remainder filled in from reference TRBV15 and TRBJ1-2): DAMVIQNPRYQVTQFGKPVTLSCSQTLNHNVMYWYQQKSSQAPKLLFHYYDKDFNNEADTPDNFQSRRPNTSFCFLDIRSPGLGDTAMYLCATSLTPGTGDYGYTFGSGTRLTVV.

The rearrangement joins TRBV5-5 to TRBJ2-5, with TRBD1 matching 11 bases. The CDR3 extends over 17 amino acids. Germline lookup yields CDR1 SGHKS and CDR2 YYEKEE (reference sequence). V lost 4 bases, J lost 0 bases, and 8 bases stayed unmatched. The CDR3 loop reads CASSPGTGGRYQETQYF. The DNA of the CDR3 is TGTGCCAGCAGCCCCGGGACAGGGGGTAGGTACCAAGAGACCCAGTACTTC.

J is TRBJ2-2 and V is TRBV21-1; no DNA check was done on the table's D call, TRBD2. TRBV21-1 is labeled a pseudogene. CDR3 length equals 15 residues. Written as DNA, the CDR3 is TGTGCCAGCAGCAAAGAGGCGAGACTAGTCGGGGAGCTGTTTTTT. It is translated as CASSKEARLVGELFF.

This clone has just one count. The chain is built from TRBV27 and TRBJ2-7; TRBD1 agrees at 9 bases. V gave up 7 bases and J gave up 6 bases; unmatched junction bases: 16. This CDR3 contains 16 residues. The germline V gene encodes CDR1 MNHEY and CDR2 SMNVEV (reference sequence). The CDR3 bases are TGTGCCAGCACTAACATGGGACAGGGATATCTTCTCGAGCAGTACTTC. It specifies CASTNMGQGYLLEQYF.

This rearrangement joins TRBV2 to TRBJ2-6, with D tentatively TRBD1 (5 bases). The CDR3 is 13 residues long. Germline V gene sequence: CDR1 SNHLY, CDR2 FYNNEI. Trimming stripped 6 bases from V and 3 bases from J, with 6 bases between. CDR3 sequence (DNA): TGTGCCAGCAGGGGGCTTGGGGCCAACGTCCTGACTTTC. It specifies CASRGLGANVLTF. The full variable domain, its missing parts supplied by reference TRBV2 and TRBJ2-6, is EPEVTQTPSHQVTQMGQEVILRCVPISNHLYFYWYRQILGQKVEFLVSFYNNEISEKSEIFDDQFSVERPDGSNFTLKIRSTKLEDSAMYFCASRGLGANVLTFGAGSRLTVL.

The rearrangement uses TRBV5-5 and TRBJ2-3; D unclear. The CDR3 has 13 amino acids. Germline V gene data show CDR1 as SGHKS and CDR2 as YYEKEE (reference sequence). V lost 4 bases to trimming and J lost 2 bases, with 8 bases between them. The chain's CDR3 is CASSPRPTDTQYF. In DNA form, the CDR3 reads TGTGCCAGCAGCCCTAGGCCCACAGATACGCAGTATTTT.